A selection of T cell receptor beta chains follows, all from one sample in a study of T-cell reconstitution after alpha-beta-depleted transplantation in children. TCRdb re-called the PCR reads with MiXCR, one entry per CDR3 protein. The table shows about 900,000 distinct CDR3 sequences, with 25% to 35% occurring only once. The starting material was PBMCs, mostly from graft donor cells, obtained 360 days after TCRalphabeta/CD19-depleted stem cell transplant. Source of these receptors: a boy in the first two years of life who had a stem cell transplant for SCID, so the T cells may come from the graft donor. The CDR3 runs from the conserved cysteine through the conserved F or W. D genes are given only for firm matches. Rows give clone size only sometimes, using once, few, many, or a class for an expanded clone.

TRBV16	.	few	TRBJ2-5	CASSPLDRSLQETQYF	TGTGCCAGCAGCCCCCTTGACAGGAGCCTTCAAGAGACCCAGTACTTC
TRBV3-1	.	once	TRBJ2-7	CASSQENRAMYEQYF	TGTGCCAGCAGCCAAGAGAACAGGGCTATGTACGAGCAGTACTTC
TRBV10-3	.	few	TRBJ2-7	CAISESNWIGRGPPYEQYF	TGTGCCATCAGTGAGTCGAATTGGATCGGGAGGGGGCCCCCCTACGAGCAGTACTTC
TRBV7-3	.	few	TRBJ1-1	CASSLRVGDTEAFF	TGTGCCAGCAGCTTGAGGGTCGGGGACACTGAAGCTTTCTTT
TRBV12-3/TRBV12-4	.	few	TRBJ2-7	CASSARIVGEQYF	TGTGCCAGCAGTGCCAGGATTGTTGGCGAGCAGTACTTC
TRBV20-1	.	.	TRBJ2-1	CSASRDSYNEQFF	TGCAGTGCTAGCCGGGACTCGTACAATGAGCAGTTCTTC
TRBV12-3/TRBV12-4	.	once	TRBJ2-5	CASSLGQAAQETQYF	TGTGCCAGCAGTTTGGGGCAGGCCGCTCAAGAGACCCAGTACTTC
TRBV21-1	.	.	TRBJ2-5	CASSKDRRQETQYF	TGTGCCAGCAGCAAAGACAGGAGACAAGAGACCCAGTACTTC
TRBV6-5	.	.	TRBJ1-1	CASSYSEQINTEAFF	TGTGCCAGCAGTTACTCCGAACAGATAAACACTGAAGCTTTCTTT
TRBV11-2	.	many	TRBJ2-3	CASSLGGVGTDTQYF	TGTGCCAGCAGCTTAGGAGGGGTAGGCACAGATACGCAGTATTTT
TRBV9	TRBD1	.	TRBJ2-5	CASSVGQGQGETQYF	TGTGCCAGCAGCGTCGGACAGGGGCAGGGAGAGACCCAGTACTTC
TRBV5-1	TRBD2	.	TRBJ2-5	CASSLALAGTKQETQYF	TGCGCCAGCAGCTTGGCTCTAGCGGGTACCAAACAAGAGACCCAGTACTTC
TRBV7-2	.	few	TRBJ2-4	CASSLGDTLKNIQYF	TGTGCCAGCAGCTTAGGGGACACTCTCAAAAACATTCAGTACTTC
TRBV28	.	few	TRBJ2-7	CASSFRGSAFPYEQYF	TGTGCCAGCAGTTTCCGGGGGTCAGCGTTCCCTTACGAGCAGTACTTC
TRBV4-2	.	.	TRBJ1-5	CASSHATGVRQPQHF	TGTGCCAGCAGCCACGCGACAGGCGTGAGGCAGCCCCAGCATTTT
TRBV5-1	.	.	TRBJ2-1	CASSLGEPASSYNEQFF	TGCGCCAGCAGCTTGGGTGAGCCCGCCAGCTCCTACAATGAGCAGTTCTTC
TRBV18	.	few	TRBJ1-1	CASSPNAMNTEAFF	TGTGCCAGCTCACCTAACGCTATGAACACTGAAGCTTTCTTT
TRBV20-1	.	.	TRBJ2-3	CSSQPADTQYF	TGCAGTTCTCAGCCGGCAGATACGCAGTATTTT
TRBV15	TRBD2	few	TRBJ2-7	CATSRDGVRAGVYEQYF	TGTGCCACCAGCAGAGATGGGGTAAGAGCGGGGGTCTACGAGCAGTACTTC
TRBV18	TRBD2	few	TRBJ2-1	CASSPRLAGGHNEQFF	TGTGCCAGCTCACCCCGACTAGCGGGGGGCCACAATGAGCAGTTCTTC
TRBV5-1	.	.	TRBJ1-2	CASSLRDTYGYTF	TGCGCCAGCAGTTTACGGGACACCTATGGCTACACCTTC
TRBV20-1	.	.	TRBJ2-6	CSARATPSGANVLTF	TGCAGTGCTAGAGCCACCCCCTCTGGGGCCAACGTCCTGACTTTC
TRBV27	.	.	TRBJ2-3	CASSLFPGSTDTQYF	TGTGCCAGCAGTTTATTTCCAGGTAGCACAGATACGCAGTATTTT
TRBV5-1	TRBD1	.	TRBJ1-2	CASSFGGQFYGYTF	TGCGCCAGCAGCTTCGGGGGACAGTTCTATGGCTACACCTTC
TRBV4-2	TRBD2	.	TRBJ2-1	CASSQESSGGNNEQFF	TGTGCCAGCAGCCAAGAGTCTAGCGGGGGTAACAATGAGCAGTTCTTC
TRBV5-1	.	.	TRBJ1-2	CASSLAGPPYGYTF	TGCGCCAGCAGCCTCGCAGGGCCGCCCTATGGCTACACCTTC
TRBV5-1	TRBD2	.	TRBJ2-5	CVSSFGGLAGDQETQYF	TGCGTCAGCAGCTTTGGGGGACTAGCGGGGGACCAAGAGACCCAGTACTTC
TRBV12-3/TRBV12-4	.	.	TRBJ1-2	CASSLRLHRQPGYTF	TGTGCCAGCAGTCTCCGACTCCACCGACAGCCGGGCTACACCTTC
TRBV2	.	.	TRBJ2-7	CASRTGKGYEQYF	TGTGCCAGCAGAACCGGGAAAGGCTACGAGCAGTACTTC
TRBV27	.	.	TRBJ2-1	CASSVIGTSFYNEQFF	TGTGCCAGCAGTGTTATCGGTACTAGTTTTTACAATGAGCAGTTCTTC
TRBV4-1	.	many	TRBJ2-3	CASSQTSTDTQYF	TGCGCCAGCAGCCAGACGAGCACAGATACGCAGTATTTT
TRBV27	.	once	TRBJ2-7	CASSPTPQVSSYEQYF	TGTGCCAGCAGTCCTACCCCACAGGTTAGCTCCTACGAGCAGTACTTC
TRBV29-1	TRBD1	.	TRBJ1-5	CSAWTGSNQPQHF	TGCAGCGCCTGGACAGGTAGCAATCAGCCCCAGCATTTT
TRBV18	TRBD1	.	TRBJ2-1	CASSPPDRGQLGSGQFF	TGTGCCAGCTCACCACCGGACAGGGGACAGCTAGGGTCTGGGCAGTTCTTC
TRBV12-5	TRBD1	.	TRBJ2-1	CASGLVSQGVMGEQFF	TGTGCTAGTGGTTTGGTATCTCAGGGGGTGATGGGTGAGCAGTTCTTC
TRBV29-1	.	.	TRBJ2-2	CSVDTGNTGELFF	TGCAGCGTTGATACAGGGAACACCGGGGAGCTGTTTTTT
TRBV6-1	.	.	TRBJ1-1	CASIVSGTNTEAFF	TGTGCCAGCATCGTGTCCGGGACGAACACTGAAGCTTTCTTT
TRBV11-2	.	.	TRBJ1-3	CASSLELGAGNTIYF	TGTGCCAGCAGCTTAGAGCTGGGGGCAGGAAACACCATATATTTT
TRBV7-3	.	.	TRBJ2-3	CASSYSPSGEQKYF	TGTGCCAGCAGTTACAGCCCCAGCGGTGAGCAGAAGTATTTT
TRBV2	.	.	TRBJ1-6	CASGNSALHF	TGTGCCAGCGGTAATTCGGCCCTCCACTTT
TRBV15	TRBD2	.	TRBJ2-1	CATSSGAGIYNEQFF	TGTGCCACCAGCAGTGGAGCGGGGATTTACAATGAGCAGTTCTTC
TRBV28	TRBD1	few	TRBJ2-2	CASSWDSRTGELFF	TGTGCCAGCAGTTGGGACAGTAGGACCGGGGAGCTGTTTTTT